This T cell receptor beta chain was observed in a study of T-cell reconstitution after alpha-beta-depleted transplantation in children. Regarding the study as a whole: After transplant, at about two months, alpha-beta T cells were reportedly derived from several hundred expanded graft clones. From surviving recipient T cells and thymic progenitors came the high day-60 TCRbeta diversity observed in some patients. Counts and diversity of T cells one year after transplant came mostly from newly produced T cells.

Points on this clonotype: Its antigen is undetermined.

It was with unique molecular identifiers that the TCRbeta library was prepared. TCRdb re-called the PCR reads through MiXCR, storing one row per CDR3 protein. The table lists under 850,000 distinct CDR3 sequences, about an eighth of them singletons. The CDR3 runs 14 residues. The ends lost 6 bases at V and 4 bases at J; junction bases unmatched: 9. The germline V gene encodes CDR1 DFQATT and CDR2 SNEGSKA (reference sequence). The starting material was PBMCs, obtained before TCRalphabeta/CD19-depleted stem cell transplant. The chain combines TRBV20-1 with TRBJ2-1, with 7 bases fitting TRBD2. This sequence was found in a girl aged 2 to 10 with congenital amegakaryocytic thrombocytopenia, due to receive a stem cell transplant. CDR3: CSARGSDVYNEQFF. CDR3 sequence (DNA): TGCAGTGCCCGCGGGAGTGATGTTTACAATGAGCAGTTCTTC.